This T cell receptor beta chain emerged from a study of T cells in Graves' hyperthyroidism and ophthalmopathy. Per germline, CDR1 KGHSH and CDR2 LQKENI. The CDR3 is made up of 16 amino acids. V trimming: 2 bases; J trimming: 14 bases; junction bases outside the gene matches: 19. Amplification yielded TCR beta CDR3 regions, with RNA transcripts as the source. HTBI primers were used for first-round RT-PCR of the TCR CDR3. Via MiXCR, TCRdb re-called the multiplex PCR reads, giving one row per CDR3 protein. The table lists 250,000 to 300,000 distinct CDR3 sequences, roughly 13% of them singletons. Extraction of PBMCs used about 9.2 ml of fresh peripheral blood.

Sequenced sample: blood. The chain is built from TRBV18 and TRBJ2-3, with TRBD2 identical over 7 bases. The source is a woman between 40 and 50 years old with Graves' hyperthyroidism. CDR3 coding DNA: TGTGCCAGCTCACCAACCCATATAGCGGGCCCCTCAATGCGGTATTTT. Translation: CASSPTHIAGPSMRYF.